This TCR beta chain was documented in a study of control samples from healthy donors and cancer patients. The CDR3 is made up of 15 amino acids. Germline CDR1 and CDR2: MNHNS and SASEGT. V was cut by 2 bases and J by 5 bases, with 12 bases left in between. This clone was detected only once. The repertoire was sequenced with immunoSEQ multiplex PCR; TCRdb's copy has only in-frame clones and lacks some. The sample lists about 120,000 clones, around 92% occurring once. The TCR sequence derives from a man at least 80 years old with head and neck cancer. Sequenced input: PBMCs. J is TRBJ2-2 and V is TRBV6-1; possibly TRBD1 for D (6 bases). CDR3 sequence reads: CASSELQGSTGELFF. In DNA form, the CDR3 reads TGTGCCAGCAGTGAACTACAGGGTTCGACCGGGGAGCTGTTTTTT.